Sequencing of this TCR beta chain was carried out in a study of shared clonotypes between healthy human individuals. Study conclusions and caveats: In the sorted subsets, rarefaction showed sequencing was incomplete despite large depth. Clonotype sharing across donors was expected to vary with sequencing depth.

CD45RA-negative memory and CD45RA+ naive subsets were split from the CD4+ cells. V lost 0 bases to trimming and J lost 5 bases; unmatched junction nucleotides: 9. The CDR3 is made up of 16 amino acids. Clones were sequenced by immunoSEQ multiplex PCR, and TCRdb holds only the in-frame ones, with some missing. Seen here are around 1.6 million clones, 95% to 99% observed once, and the top ten hold roughly 0.45%. As to this clone: Its antigen remains unidentified.

The rearrangement links TRBV23-1 to TRBJ2-7, with 8 positions matching TRBD1. TRBV23-1 is placed among ORFs of uncertain function. The sample consisted of naive CD4+ T cells sorted from blood. Subset meaning: CD45RA+ positively selected. This receptor was obtained from a man aged 30 to 45 in good health. CDR3 coding DNA: TGCGCCAGCAGTCAATCTAAGACAGGGGTTTACCACGAGCAGTACTTC. Protein product: CASSQSKTGVYHEQYF.